These 20 T cell receptor beta chains share one sample of origin, sequenced in a study of metastatic and nonmetastatic thyroid tumors. None of the patients had undergone any treatment ahead of thyroid surgery. TCRdb reassembled clones from the PCR reads with MiXCR. Counted here are tens of thousands of clones, approximately 20% occurring once; the ten biggest clones make up roughly 4.4%. The sample taken for sequencing was adjacent normal tissue. The source of these receptors is a female donor with papillary thyroid cancer or a benign thyroid nodule (not recorded which). Some clones in this sample may be carry-over from other donors' samples.

This sequence joins TRBV19 and TRBJ1-6; no firm D call. CDR3 length: 14 amino acids. V lost 5 bases to trimming and J lost 4 bases, with 9 bases between them. Germline V gene lookup returns CDR1 LNHDA and CDR2 SQIVND (reference sequence). The CDR3 DNA is TGTGCCAGTAGTCTGATGGGGTATAATTCACCCCTCCACTTT. Translation gives CASSLMGYNSPLHF.

Within the sample, this clone is medium-sized. The genes are TRBV12-3 or TRBV12-4 and TRBJ2-2; 9 bases align to TRBD1. CDR3 size: 14 residues. V gave up 6 bases and J gave up 5 bases; unmatched junction bases: 4. The DNA of the CDR3 is TGTGCCAGCAGGAGGGGGACAGGGACCGGGGAGCTGTTTTTT. The encoded protein is CASRRGTGTGELFF.

For this clone: Sequence at one end of the junction differs from germline and may be a read error. The rearrangement uses TRBV30 and TRBJ1-4, with D unresolved. The CDR3 consists of 11 residues. Per the germline V gene, CDR1 is GTSNPN and CDR2 is SVGIG (reference sequence). The CDR3 region has the DNA TGTGCCTGGGGGATAAGACCTCTCGTCTTCTTT. This codes for CAWGIRPLVFF.

This clone was observed at least ten times. The chain joins TRBV7-6 to TRBJ1-4, with D unclear. This CDR3 is 13 amino acids long. V was shortened by 6 bases and J by 4 bases, with 9 bases between the two germline ends. Per the germline V gene, CDR1 is SGHVS and CDR2 is FNYEAQ. CDR3 amino acids: CASSSMGNEKLFF. The CDR3 DNA reads as TGTGCCAGCAGTTCAATGGGTAATGAAAAACTGTTTTTT.

This clone is medium-sized (0.01 to 0.1%) in the sample. The rearrangement uses TRBV7-3 and TRBJ2-1, with TRBD1 identical over 7 bases. Losses at the gene ends were 5 bases for V and 6 bases for J; bases not matched to a gene: 7. The CDR3 is 14 amino acids. Germline loops: CDR1 SGHTA, CDR2 FQGTGA. The CDR3 sequence is CASSIPGTVNEQFF. The CDR3 nucleotides read TGTGCCAGCAGCATACCCGGGACAGTCAATGAGCAGTTCTTC.

This clone appeared a few times. Sequence at one end of the junction differs from germline and may be a read error. V is TRBV6-2 or TRBV6-3 and J is TRBJ2-1; D is perhaps TRBD1 (5 bases). CDR1 MNHEY and CDR2 SVGEGT come from the germline V gene. The length of the CDR3 is 12 residues. The CDR3 coding sequence is TGTGCCAGCAGTTATGGGGCCACCGAGCAGTTCTTT. Encoded protein: CASSYGATEQFF.

At least ten counts were recorded for this clone. The CDR3 DNA reads as TGCAGCGTTGAGATTAGCCGGGAGACCCAGTACTTC. Translating it yields CSVEISRETQYF. J is TRBJ2-5 and V is TRBV29-1, with D unresolved. Germline-derived CDR1 and CDR2 are SQVTM and ANQGSEA. CDR3 length: 12 amino acids. V lost 3 bases, J lost 5 bases, and 10 bases lay in between.

Details on this clone: One end of the junction fails to match germline, which may point to a read error. The chain links TRBV19 to TRBJ2-7; D possibly matches TRBD1 or TRBD2 (5 bases each). Per the germline V gene, CDR1 is LNHDA and CDR2 is SQIVND (reference sequence). The CDR3 has 14 residues. CDR3 in DNA: TGTGCCAGTAGTCTCCGGGACGGATCCTACGAGCACTACTTC. This codes for CASSLRDGSYEHYF.

This clone has ten or more counts. The chain carries TRBV30 and TRBJ2-6; D is unresolved. From germline, CDR1 is GTSNPN and CDR2 SVGIG (reference sequence). Trimming removed 3 bases at V and 0 bases at J, with 21 bases between. CDR3 size: 19 residues. CDR3 loop: CAWRSGLDLPFSGANVLTF. The CDR3 bases are TGTGCCTGGAGGTCGGGTCTGGACCTACCCTTCTCTGGGGCCAACGTCCTGACTTTC.

This clone has only a few counts. Germline is not matched at one junction end, which may reflect a read error. The chain joins TRBV3-1 to TRBJ2-7, with 10 nucleotides matching TRBD2. This CDR3 region has 17 residues. Germline loops: CDR1 LGHDT, CDR2 YNNKEL (reference sequence). The CDR3, as DNA: TGTGCCAGCAGCCACCGATCCCGTTTAGCGGGAGGCTACAAGCAGTACTTC. Protein product: CASSHRSRLAGGYKQYF.

There are many counts of this clone. CDR3 protein: CSARDDLETQYF. The DNA for the CDR3 is TGCAGTGCTAGAGATGATCTAGAAACGCAGTATTTT. V gene TRBV20-1 combines with J gene TRBJ2-3; unclear D gene. Deletions cut 0 bases from V and 9 bases from J, with 10 bases between. Germline CDR1 DFQATT, CDR2 SNEGSKA (reference sequence). This CDR3 is 12 amino acids long.

This clone was seen ten or more times. The chain recombines TRBV6-2 or TRBV6-3 with TRBJ2-1, with TRBD2 matching 10 bases. This CDR3 is built from 17 residues. Germline loops: CDR1 MNHEY, CDR2 SVGEGT. Unmatched junction bases numbered 4, after V lost 2 bases and J lost 0 bases. The CDR3 spells CASSYLAGAASYNEQFF. In nucleotides, the CDR3 is TGTGCCAGCAGTTACCTAGCGGGGGCCGCCTCCTACAATGAGCAGTTCTTC.

This clone was seen a single time. This chain joins TRBV5-5 and TRBJ2-7, with D possibly being TRBD1 (6 bases). Per germline, CDR1 SGHKS and CDR2 YYEKEE (reference sequence). Trimming removed 4 bases at V and 0 bases at J, with 14 bases between. The CDR3 has 15 amino acids. The CDR3 bases are TGTGCCAGCAGCATACAGGGATATATCTCCTACGAGCAGTACTTC. Its translation is CASSIQGYISYEQYF.

In this sample, this clone is medium-sized. V is TRBV19 and J is TRBJ2-7; 10 nucleotides match TRBD2. The junction had 7 bases not matched to a gene; V was cut back by 5 bases and J by 3 bases. The germline V gene has CDR1 LNHDA and CDR2 SQIVND (reference sequence). The length of the CDR3 is 15 residues. The chain's CDR3 is CASSPASGSIYEQYF. CDR3 in DNA: TGTGCCAGTAGTCCTGCTAGCGGGAGTATCTACGAGCAGTACTTC.

This clone ranks as medium-sized. This rearrangement joins TRBV12-3 or TRBV12-4 to TRBJ2-3; the D is unclear. The CDR3 covers 13 residues. The germline V and J ends were trimmed by 2 bases and 3 bases, with 6 bases remaining between them. This CDR3 reads CASSLRPTDTQYF. CDR3 nucleotides: TGTGCCAGCAGTTTACGTCCTACAGATACGCAGTATTTT.

The gene calls are TRBV12-3 or TRBV12-4 and TRBJ2-5; D is possibly TRBD2 (5 bases). The CDR3 consists of 12 residues. Trimming cost V 6 bases and J 3 bases, with 8 bases left between them. The CDR3 region is CASRQREETQYF. The CDR3 region has the DNA TGTGCCAGCAGACAGAGGGAAGAGACCCAGTACTTC.

This clone has at least ten counts. The genes are TRBV19 and TRBJ2-1, with D unresolved. With 3 bases removed from V and 0 bases from J, the gap between germline ends came to 6 bases. Germline CDR1 reads LNHDA; CDR2 reads SQIVND (reference sequence). The CDR3 runs 14 residues. Written as DNA, the CDR3 is TGTGCCAGTAGTATGGACCGCTCCTACAATGAGCAGTTCTTC. Translated: CASSMDRSYNEQFF.

The J gene is TRBJ2-6, the V gene TRBV27, with 8 nucleotides matching TRBD1. J gave up 2 bases and V 8 bases, and 11 bases lay outside the gene matches. This CDR3 is built from 17 residues. Germline V lookup: CDR1 MNHEY, CDR2 SMNVEV (reference sequence). The CDR3 loop reads CASGGQTGAPGANVLTF. In DNA form, the CDR3 reads TGTGCCAGCGGTGGCCAGACAGGGGCCCCTGGGGCCAACGTCCTGACTTTC. Looking up the rest from reference TRBV27 and TRBJ2-6 gives the full variable domain: EAQVTQNPRYLITVTGKKLTVTCSQNMNHEYMSWYRQDPGLGLRQIYYSMNVEVTDKGDVPEGYKVSRKEKRNFPLILESPSPNQTSLYFCASGGQTGAPGANVLTFGAGSRLTVL.

This clone appeared many times. The rearrangement joins TRBV7-6 to TRBJ2-5; D possibly corresponds to TRBD2 (6 bases). CDR3 length: 14 amino acids. Germline V gene lookup returns CDR1 SGHVS and CDR2 FNYEAQ. V was trimmed by 1 base and J by 5 bases, leaving 11 bases between them. CDR3 in amino acids: CASSLELGRETQYF. The CDR3 DNA sequence: TGTGCCAGCAGCTTAGAGCTAGGGAGGGAGACCCAGTACTTC.

This clone was seen at least ten times. The J gene is TRBJ1-1, the V gene TRBV5-6; D is ambiguous. The CDR3 sequence is 12 residues long. Germline lookup yields CDR1 SGHDT and CDR2 YYEEEE. V was pared by 4 bases and J by 0 bases, with 4 bases between. The CDR3 coding sequence is TGTGCCAGCAGCCCCCTGAACACTGAAGCTTTCTTT. This encodes CASSPLNTEAFF.